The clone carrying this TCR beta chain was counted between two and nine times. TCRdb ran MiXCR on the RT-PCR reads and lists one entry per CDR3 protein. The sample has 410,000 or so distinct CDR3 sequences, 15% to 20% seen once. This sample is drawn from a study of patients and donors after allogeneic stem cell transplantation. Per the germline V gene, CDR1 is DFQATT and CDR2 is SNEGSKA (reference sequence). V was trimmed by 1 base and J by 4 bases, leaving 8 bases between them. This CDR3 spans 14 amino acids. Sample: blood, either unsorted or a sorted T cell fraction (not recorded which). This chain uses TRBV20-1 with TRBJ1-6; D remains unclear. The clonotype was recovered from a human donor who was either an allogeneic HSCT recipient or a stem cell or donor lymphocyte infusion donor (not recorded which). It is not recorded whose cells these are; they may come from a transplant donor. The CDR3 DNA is TGCAGTGCTAGAGGGAATGGGTATAATTCACCCCTCCACTTT. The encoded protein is CSARGNGYNSPLHF.